The next 17 T cell receptor beta chains were all read from a single sample in a study of blood T cell repertoires in COVID-19. Produced via immunoSEQ multiplex PCR; TCRdb's table is partial and in-frame only. The data hold 150,000 to 200,000 clones, with 80% to 90% observed a single time. Sequencing was performed on peripheral blood. These TCRs come from a man between 60 and 70 years old with acute or convalescent COVID-19.

DNA of the CDR3: TGTGCCTGGGGCAGAGGTAGCGTTCACGAGCAGTACTTC. Translation gives CAWGRGSVHEQYF. The chain joins TRBV30 to TRBJ2-7, with D maybe TRBD2 (5 bases). Germline CDR1 is GTSNPN and CDR2 is SVGIG (reference sequence). This CDR3 is built from 13 residues. V lost 5 bases to trimming and J lost 5 bases, with 16 bases between them.

This clone was seen more than once but under ten times. The chain uses TRBV5-1 and TRBJ2-2; 7 bases map to TRBD2. J lost 1 base, V lost 3 bases, and 15 bases had no gene match. CDR1 and CDR2 from the germline V gene are SGHRS and YFSETQ. The CDR3 is made up of 19 amino acids. Here the CDR3 DNA reads TGCGCCAGCAGCTGGCCCCTCCTGCGGGAGAGGGGGAACACCGGGGAGCTGTTTTTT. Amino acid sequence: CASSWPLLRERGNTGELFF.

V gene TRBV9 combines with J gene TRBJ1-3, with 7 bases lining up with TRBD1. CDR1 is SGDLS and CDR2 is YYNGEE in the germline V gene. There are 16 residues in the CDR3. V was clipped by 3 bases and J by 0 bases; unmatched bases: 6. The CDR3, as DNA: TGTGCCAGCAGCGGAGGACAGGCTTACTCTGGAAACACCATATATTTT. This codes for CASSGGQAYSGNTIYF.

The CDR3 is CASIGTSGANTGELFF. In DNA form, the CDR3 reads TGTGCCAGCATAGGGACTAGCGGAGCGAACACCGGGGAGCTGTTTTTT. The chain links TRBV2 to TRBJ2-2, with TRBD2 matching 11 bases. This CDR3 has 16 amino acids. Trimming took 7 bases from V and 0 from J; bases not matched to a gene: 4. In germline, CDR1 is SNHLY, CDR2 FYNNEI.

This chain joins TRBV24-1 and TRBJ1-6; 7 bases align to TRBD1. Trimming cost V 4 bases and J 7 bases; bases outside gene matches: 6. Germline CDR1 is KGHDR and CDR2 is SFDVKD. The CDR3 length is 15 residues. CDR3 sequence: CATSETGRINSPLHF. As DNA, the CDR3 is TGTGCCACCAGTGAGACAGGGCGGATAAATTCACCCCTCCACTTT.

This chain uses TRBV29-1 with TRBJ1-2; no clear D gene. V was pared by 3 bases and J by 2 bases, with 4 bases between. Germline V gene lookup returns CDR1 SQVTM and CDR2 ANQGSEA. This CDR3 comprises 11 residues. DNA of the CDR3: TGCAGCGTTGACGGGAACTATGGCTACACCTTC. This translates into CSVDGNYGYTF. Complete variable domain (other parts from reference TRBV29-1 and TRBJ1-2): SAVISQKPSRDICQRGTSLTIQCQVDSQVTMMFWYRQQPGQSLTLIATANQGSEATYESGFVIDKFPISRPNLTFSTLTVSNMSPEDSSIYLCSVDGNYGYTFGSGTRLTVV.

The chain is built from TRBV15 and TRBJ2-1; TRBD2 matches 9 bases. The V gene's germline CDR1 is LNHNV and CDR2 YYDKDF (reference sequence). This CDR3 contains 14 residues. Losses at the gene ends were 2 bases for V and 8 bases for J; bases not matched to a gene: 4. This CDR3 is CATSRNERGDEQFF. CDR3 sequence (DNA): TGTGCCACCAGCAGAAATGAGCGGGGGGATGAGCAGTTCTTC.

The rearrangement joins TRBV2 to TRBJ2-6, with TRBD1 matching over 12 bases. The V gene end was trimmed by 5 bases and the J gene end by 2 bases; junction bases not matched to a gene: 4. The germline V gene has CDR1 SNHLY and CDR2 FYNNEI. CDR3 size: 17 residues. CDR3 in amino acids: CASSPGQGAPGANVLTF. In DNA form, the CDR3 reads TGTGCCAGCAGTCCGGGACAGGGGGCGCCTGGGGCCAACGTCCTGACTTTC.

The V and J genes are TRBV5-5 and TRBJ1-5; possible D gene TRBD1, 6 bases. The CDR3 length is 16 residues. The germline CDR1 and CDR2 sequences are SGHKS and YYEKEE (reference sequence). V lost 4 bases and J lost 1, with 15 bases in between. Written as DNA, the CDR3 is TGTGCCAGCAGCCGCACCCCTCAGGGGAGCAATCAGCCCCAGCATTTT. Amino acid sequence: CASSRTPQGSNQPQHF.

This clone occurred once. This chain links TRBV12-3 or TRBV12-4 with TRBJ1-1; weak D call: TRBD1 (6 bases). V was shortened by 1 base and J by 6 bases, with 9 bases between the two germline ends. CDR3 length: 13 amino acids. The CDR3 DNA follows: TGTGCCAGCAGTTTAGGCAGGGGCTCTGAAGCTTTCTTT. This translates into CASSLGRGSEAFF.

The rearrangement joins TRBV9 to TRBJ1-2, with 10 bases that match TRBD1. The CDR3 loop spans 15 amino acids. J was trimmed by 6 bases and V by 4 bases; bases with no gene match: 9. Germline V gene sequence: CDR1 SGDLS, CDR2 YYNGEE. The CDR3 sequence: CASSTVPGQGNGYTF. The CDR3 nucleotides are TGTGCCAGCAGCACAGTCCCGGGACAGGGGAATGGCTACACCTTC. The full variable domain, with the rest looked up from reference TRBV9 and TRBJ1-2, is DSGVTQTPKHLITATGQRVTLRCSPRSGDLSVYWYQQSLDQGLQFLIQYYNGEERAKGNILERFSAQQFPDLHSELNLSSLELGDSALYFCASSTVPGQGNGYTFGSGTRLTVV.

The chain uses TRBV28 and TRBJ1-2; 8 bases agree with TRBD1. V was clipped by 1 base and J by 7 bases; unmatched bases: 11. This CDR3 has 16 residues. Germline values: CDR1 MDHEN, CDR2 SYDVKM. CDR3 sequence (DNA): TGTGCCAGCAGTTTATTAGTCCCCACAGGGGGAGGTGGCTACACCTTC. It specifies CASSLLVPTGGGGYTF.

The V call is TRBV12-3 or TRBV12-4, the J call TRBJ2-1; 8 bases agree with TRBD1. The CDR3 spans 13 residues. Losses at the gene ends were 6 bases for V and 12 bases for J; bases not matched to a gene: 10. The DNA for the CDR3 is TGTGCCAGCAGAACGGGACAGGCCCTTTGGCAGTTCTTC. It codes for CASRTGQALWQFF.

The chain has TRBV7-9 and TRBJ2-2; 7 bases map to TRBD2. V shed 5 bases, J shed 7 bases, and the junction held 10 bases outside the gene matches. This CDR3 is built from 15 residues. The germline CDR1 and CDR2 sequences are SEHNR and FQNEAQ (reference sequence). The CDR3 DNA reads TGTGCCAGCAGCGCCGCAGCGGGGAGGCACGGGGAGCTGTTTTTT. It codes for CASSAAAGRHGELFF.

V usage is TRBV9 and J usage is TRBJ2-5, with D perhaps TRBD2 (6 bases). V lost 3 bases and J lost 3, with 15 bases in between. This CDR3 has 15 amino acids. Germline V gene sequence: CDR1 SGDLS, CDR2 YYNGEE. Written as DNA, the CDR3 is TGTGCCAGCAGCGCTTCGTTGGCGGGGAAAGAGACCCAGTACTTC. This translates into CASSASLAGKETQYF.

The V and J genes are TRBV23-1 and TRBJ2-7, with a possible D match to TRBD2 (6 bases). TRBV23-1 qualifies as an ORF whose function is uncertain. Trimming removed 4 bases from V and 4 bases from J, with 11 bases in between. The CDR3 has 13 amino acids. CDR3 residues: CASSPREPYEQYF. As DNA, the CDR3 is TGCGCCAGCAGTCCCCGGGAGCCTTACGAGCAGTACTTC.

V is TRBV5-1 and J is TRBJ2-4; 7 nucleotides line up with TRBD2. Germline-derived CDR1 and CDR2 are SGHRS and YFSETQ. The CDR3 contains 14 residues. V lost 0 bases and J lost 10; bases outside the gene matches: 7. In DNA, the CDR3 is TGCGCCAGCAGCTTGGACCCTAGCGGTTCTATTCAGTACTTC. This sequence encodes CASSLDPSGSIQYF.